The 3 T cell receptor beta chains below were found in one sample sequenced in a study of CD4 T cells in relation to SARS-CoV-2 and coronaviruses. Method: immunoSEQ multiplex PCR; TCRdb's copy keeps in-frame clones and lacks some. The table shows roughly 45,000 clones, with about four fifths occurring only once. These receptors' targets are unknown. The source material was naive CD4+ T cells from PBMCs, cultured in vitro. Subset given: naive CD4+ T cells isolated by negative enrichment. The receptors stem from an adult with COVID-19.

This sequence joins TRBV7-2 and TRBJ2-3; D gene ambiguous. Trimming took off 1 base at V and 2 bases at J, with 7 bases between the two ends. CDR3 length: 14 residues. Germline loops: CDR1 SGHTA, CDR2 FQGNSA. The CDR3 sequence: CASSLDYYTDTQYF. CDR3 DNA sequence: TGTGCCAGCAGCTTAGACTACTACACAGATACGCAGTATTTT.

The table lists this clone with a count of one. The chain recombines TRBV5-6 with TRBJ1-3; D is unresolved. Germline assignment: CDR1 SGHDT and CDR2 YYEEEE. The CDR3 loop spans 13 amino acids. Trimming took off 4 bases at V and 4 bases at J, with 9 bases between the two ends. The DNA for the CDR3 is TGTGCCAGCAGCCGTGACGGGGGAAACACCATATATTTT. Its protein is CASSRDGGNTIYF.

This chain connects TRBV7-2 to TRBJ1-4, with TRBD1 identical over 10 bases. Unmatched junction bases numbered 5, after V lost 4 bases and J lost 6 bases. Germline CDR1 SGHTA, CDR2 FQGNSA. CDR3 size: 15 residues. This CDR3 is CASSWTGTGDEKLFF. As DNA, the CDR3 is TGTGCCAGCAGCTGGACCGGGACAGGGGATGAAAAACTGTTTTTT. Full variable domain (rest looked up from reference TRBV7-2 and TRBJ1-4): GAGVSQSPSNKVTEKGKDVELRCDPISGHTALYWYRQSLGQGLEFLIYFQGNSAPDKSGLPSDRFSAERTGGSVSTLTIQRTQQEDSAVYLCASSWTGTGDEKLFFGSGTQLSVL.